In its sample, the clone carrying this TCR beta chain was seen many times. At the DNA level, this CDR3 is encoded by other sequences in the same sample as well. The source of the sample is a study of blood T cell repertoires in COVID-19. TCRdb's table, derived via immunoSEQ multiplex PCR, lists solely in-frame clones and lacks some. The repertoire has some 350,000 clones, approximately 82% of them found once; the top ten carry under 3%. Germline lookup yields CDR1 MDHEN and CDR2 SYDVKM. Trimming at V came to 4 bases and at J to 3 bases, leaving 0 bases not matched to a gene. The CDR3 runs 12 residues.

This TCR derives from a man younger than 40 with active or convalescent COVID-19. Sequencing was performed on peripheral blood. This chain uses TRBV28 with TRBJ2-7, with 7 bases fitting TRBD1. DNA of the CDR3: TGTGCCAGCAGTTGGACAGGCTACGAGCAGTACTTC. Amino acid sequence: CASSWTGYEQYF.